This T cell receptor (beta chain) is from a study of Tregs in tolerant kidney transplant recipients. The repertoire was sequenced with immunoSEQ multiplex PCR; TCRdb's copy has only in-frame clones and lacks some. The table includes 15,000 to 18,000 clones, approximately 90% detected once. From germline, CDR1 is LNHDA and CDR2 SQIVND (reference sequence). CDR3 length equals 14 residues. Trimming pared 7 bases from V and 5 bases from J, leaving 15 bases between. With regard to this clone: Its antigen is currently unknown.

Regarding the study as a whole: Expanding Tregs on activated donor B cells appeared to best identify donor-specific TCRbeta clones.

The chain is built from TRBV19 and TRBJ2-1, with D perhaps TRBD1 (5 bases). Sequencing was carried out using CD8+ T cells from blood. The sequence was collected from a human donor in good health. CDR3 sequence reads: CASNVGLVHNEQFF. DNA of the CDR3: TGTGCCAGTAACGTGGGGCTAGTCCACAATGAGCAGTTCTTC.